Listed below are T cell receptor beta chains from one sample, sequenced in a study of a mutant IDH1 vaccine in newly diagnosed glioma. Sequenced by immunoSEQ multiplex PCR; TCRdb stores in-frame clones only, minus some. This table holds approximately 61,000 clones, roughly 80% found once. Their antigens are not known. The sequencing used PBMCs, collected from a glioma patient whose treatment included an IDH1 peptide vaccine. The receptors originated from a woman aged 50 to 65 with glioma. Each CDR3 is given without its conserved first and last residue. D genes are given only for firm matches.

cdr3_aa d_call j_call v_call
ATSPRGVPGELF NA TRBJ2-2 TRBV15
ASSQSSTRRTYNEQF NA TRBJ2-1 TRBV27
ASMPDGVGSPLH NA TRBJ1-6 TRBV9
ASSPAWGGGQNIQY TRBD2 TRBJ2-4 TRBV9
AAGQGVFGYT TRBD1 TRBJ1-2 TRBV6-5
ASSEAQQGSQPQH NA TRBJ1-5 TRBV2
ASSRGGLNTGELF NA TRBJ2-2 TRBV19
ASSRGTNEKLF NA TRBJ1-4 TRBV5-1
ASSEAGGRTEAF NA TRBJ1-1 TRBV6-1
ASSDASGYGYT NA TRBJ1-2 TRBV6-1
ASSLAVQGKTQY TRBD1 TRBJ2-5 TRBV11-2
SVDNSQGLTEAF NA TRBJ1-1 TRBV29-1
ASTSGGGERGYT TRBD1 TRBJ1-2 TRBV6-5
ASSSNFDRGRNTIY TRBD1 TRBJ1-3 TRBV5-1
ASSVGGTGAYEQY TRBD1 TRBJ2-7 TRBV9
ASSKGQGMREQY TRBD1 TRBJ2-7 TRBV18
ASTVTALNTEAF NA TRBJ1-1 TRBV6-6
ASRVLAANEQF NA TRBJ2-1 TRBV2
AISETGQVTDTQY TRBD1 TRBJ2-3 TRBV10-3
ASSIRGAEAF TRBD1 TRBJ1-1 TRBV2
ASSQDGAGGGGDTQY TRBD2 TRBJ2-3 TRBV4-2